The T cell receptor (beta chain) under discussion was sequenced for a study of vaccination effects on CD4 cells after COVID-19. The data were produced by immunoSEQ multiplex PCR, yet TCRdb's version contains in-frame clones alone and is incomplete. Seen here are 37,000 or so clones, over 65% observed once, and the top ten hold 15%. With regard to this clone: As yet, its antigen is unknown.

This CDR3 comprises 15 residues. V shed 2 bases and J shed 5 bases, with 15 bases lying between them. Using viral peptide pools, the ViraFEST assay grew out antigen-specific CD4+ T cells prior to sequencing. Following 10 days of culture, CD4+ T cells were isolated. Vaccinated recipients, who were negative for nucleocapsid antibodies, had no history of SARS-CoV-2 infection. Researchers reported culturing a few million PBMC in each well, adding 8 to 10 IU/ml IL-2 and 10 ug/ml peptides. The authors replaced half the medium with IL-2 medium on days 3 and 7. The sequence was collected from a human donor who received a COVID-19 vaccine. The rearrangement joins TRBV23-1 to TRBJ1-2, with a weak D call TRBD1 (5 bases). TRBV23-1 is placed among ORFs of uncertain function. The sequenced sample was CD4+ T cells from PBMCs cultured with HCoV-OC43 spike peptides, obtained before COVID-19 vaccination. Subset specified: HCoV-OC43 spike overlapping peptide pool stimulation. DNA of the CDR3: TGCGCCAGCAGTCAAGGGGGGGTTTTGGCTTATGGCTACACCTTC. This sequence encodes CASSQGGVLAYGYTF.